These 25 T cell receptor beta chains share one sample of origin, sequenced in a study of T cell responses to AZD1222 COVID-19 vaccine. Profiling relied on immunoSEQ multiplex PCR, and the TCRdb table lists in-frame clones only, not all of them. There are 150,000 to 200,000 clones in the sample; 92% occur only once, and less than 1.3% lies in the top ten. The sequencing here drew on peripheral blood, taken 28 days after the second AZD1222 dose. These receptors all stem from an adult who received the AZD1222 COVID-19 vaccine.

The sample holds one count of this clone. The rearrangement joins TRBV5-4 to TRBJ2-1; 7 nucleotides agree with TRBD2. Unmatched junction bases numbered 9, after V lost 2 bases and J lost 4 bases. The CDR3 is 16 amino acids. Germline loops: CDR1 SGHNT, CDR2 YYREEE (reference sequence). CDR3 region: CASSFGRGGSYNEQFF. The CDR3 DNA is TGTGCCAGCAGCTTCGGTAGGGGAGGGTCTTACAATGAGCAGTTCTTC.

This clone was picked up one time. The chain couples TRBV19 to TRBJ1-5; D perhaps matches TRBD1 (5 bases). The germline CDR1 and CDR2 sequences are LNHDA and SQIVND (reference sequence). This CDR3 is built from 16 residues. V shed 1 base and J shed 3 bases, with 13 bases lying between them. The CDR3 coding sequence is TGTGCCAGTAGTATAGCGGGGGGGTACAACAATCAGCCCCAGCATTTT. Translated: CASSIAGGYNNQPQHF.

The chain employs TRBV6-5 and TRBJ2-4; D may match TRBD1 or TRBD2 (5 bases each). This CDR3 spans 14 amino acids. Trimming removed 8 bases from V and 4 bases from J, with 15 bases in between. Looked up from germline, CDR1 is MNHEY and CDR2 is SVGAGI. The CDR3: CASGRDPGKNIQYF. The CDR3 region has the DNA TGTGCCAGCGGCCGGGACCCCGGGAAAAACATTCAGTACTTC.

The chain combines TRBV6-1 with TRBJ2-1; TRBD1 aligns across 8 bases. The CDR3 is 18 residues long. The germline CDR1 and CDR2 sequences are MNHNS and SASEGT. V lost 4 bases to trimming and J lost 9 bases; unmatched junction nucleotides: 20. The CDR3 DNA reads TGTGCCAGCAGTGGGCCCGGCCGAACCCATCAGGGGGCGGGTGAGCAGTTCTTC. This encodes CASSGPGRTHQGAGEQFF.

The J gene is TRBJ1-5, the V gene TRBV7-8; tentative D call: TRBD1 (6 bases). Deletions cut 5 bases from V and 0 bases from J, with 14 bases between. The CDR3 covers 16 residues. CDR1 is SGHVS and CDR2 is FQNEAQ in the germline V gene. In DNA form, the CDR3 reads TGTGCCAGCAGCCCCTGGGACACCGATAGCAATCAGCCCCAGCATTTT. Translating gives CASSPWDTDSNQPQHF.

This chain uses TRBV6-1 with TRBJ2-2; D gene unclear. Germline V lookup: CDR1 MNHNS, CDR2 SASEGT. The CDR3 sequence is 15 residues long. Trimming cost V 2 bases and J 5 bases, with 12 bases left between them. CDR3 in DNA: TGTGCCAGCAGTGAAATTTATGGGGATACCGGGGAGCTGTTTTTT. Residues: CASSEIYGDTGELFF.

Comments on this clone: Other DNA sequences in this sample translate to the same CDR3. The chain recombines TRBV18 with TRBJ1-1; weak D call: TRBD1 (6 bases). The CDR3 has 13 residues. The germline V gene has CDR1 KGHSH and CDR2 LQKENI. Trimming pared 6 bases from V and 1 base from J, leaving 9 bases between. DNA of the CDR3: TGTGCCAGCTCTCCGACAGGGAACACTGAAGCTTTCTTT. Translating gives CASSPTGNTEAFF.

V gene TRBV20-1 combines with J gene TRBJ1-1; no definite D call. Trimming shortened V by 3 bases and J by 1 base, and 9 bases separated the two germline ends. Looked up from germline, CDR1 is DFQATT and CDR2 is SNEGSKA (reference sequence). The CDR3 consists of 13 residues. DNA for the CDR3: TGCAGTGCTAGTTCAGGATGGAACACTGAAGCTTTCTTT. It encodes CSASSGWNTEAFF.

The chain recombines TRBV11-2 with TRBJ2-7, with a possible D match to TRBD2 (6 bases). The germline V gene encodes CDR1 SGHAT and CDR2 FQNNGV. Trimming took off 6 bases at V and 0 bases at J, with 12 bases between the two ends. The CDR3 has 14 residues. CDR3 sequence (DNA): TGTGCCAGCAGTACGGGCGGGGCCTCCTACGAGCAGTACTTC. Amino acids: CASSTGGASYEQYF.

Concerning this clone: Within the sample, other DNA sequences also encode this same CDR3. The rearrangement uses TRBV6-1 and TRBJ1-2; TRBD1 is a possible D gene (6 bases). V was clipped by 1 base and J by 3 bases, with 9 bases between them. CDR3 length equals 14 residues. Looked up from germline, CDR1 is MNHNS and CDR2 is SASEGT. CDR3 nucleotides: TGTGCCAGCAGTGAAGACAGGGAGGACTATGGCTACACCTTC. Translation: CASSEDREDYGYTF.

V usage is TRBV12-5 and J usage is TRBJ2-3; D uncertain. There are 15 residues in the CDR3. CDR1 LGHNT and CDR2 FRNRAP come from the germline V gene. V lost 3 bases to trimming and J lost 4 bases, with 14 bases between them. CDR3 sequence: CASGFDPLRPDTQYF. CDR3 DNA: TGTGCTAGTGGTTTTGACCCCCTCCGTCCAGATACGCAGTATTTT.

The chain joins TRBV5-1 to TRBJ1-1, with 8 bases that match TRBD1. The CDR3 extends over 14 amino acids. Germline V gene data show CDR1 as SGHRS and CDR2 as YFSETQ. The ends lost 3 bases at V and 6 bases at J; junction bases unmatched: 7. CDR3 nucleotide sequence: TGCGCCAGCAGCTCGGTCGGACAGGGCCCTGAAGCTTTCTTT. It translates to CASSSVGQGPEAFF.

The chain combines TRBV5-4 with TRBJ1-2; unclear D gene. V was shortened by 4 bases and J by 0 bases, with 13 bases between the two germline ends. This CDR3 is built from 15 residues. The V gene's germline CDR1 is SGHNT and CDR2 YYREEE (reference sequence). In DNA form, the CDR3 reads TGTGCCAGCAGCCATGGATATGGGGCTAACTATGGCTACACCTTC. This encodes CASSHGYGANYGYTF.

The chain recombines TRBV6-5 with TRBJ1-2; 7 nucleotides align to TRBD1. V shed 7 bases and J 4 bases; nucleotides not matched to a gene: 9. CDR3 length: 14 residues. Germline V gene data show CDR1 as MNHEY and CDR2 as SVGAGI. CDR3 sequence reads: CASTPRGTVYGYTF. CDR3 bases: TGTGCCAGCACCCCCCGGGGGACAGTCTATGGCTACACCTTC.

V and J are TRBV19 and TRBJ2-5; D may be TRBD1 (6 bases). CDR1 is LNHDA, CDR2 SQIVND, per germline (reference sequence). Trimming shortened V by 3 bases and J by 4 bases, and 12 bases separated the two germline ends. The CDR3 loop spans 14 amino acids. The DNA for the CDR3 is TGTGCCAGTAGTATCACCCCCAGGGGAGAGACCCAGTACTTC. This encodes CASSITPRGETQYF.

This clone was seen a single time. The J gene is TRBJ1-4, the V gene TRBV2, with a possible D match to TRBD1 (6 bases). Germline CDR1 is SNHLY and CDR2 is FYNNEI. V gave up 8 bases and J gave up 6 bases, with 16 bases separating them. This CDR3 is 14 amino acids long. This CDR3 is CASQVGQGYEKLFF. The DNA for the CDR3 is TGTGCCAGCCAGGTGGGACAAGGTTATGAAAAACTGTTTTTT. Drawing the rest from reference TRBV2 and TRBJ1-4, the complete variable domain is EPEVTQTPSHQVTQMGQEVILRCVPISNHLYFYWYRQILGQKVEFLVSFYNNEISEKSEIFDDQFSVERPDGSNFTLKIRSTKLEDSAMYFCASQVGQGYEKLFFGSGTQLSVL.

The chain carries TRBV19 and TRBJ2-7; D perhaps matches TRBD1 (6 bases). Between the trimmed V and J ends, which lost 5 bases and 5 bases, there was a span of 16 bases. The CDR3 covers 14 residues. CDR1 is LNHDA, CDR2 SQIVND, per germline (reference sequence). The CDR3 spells CASSHDRTPNEQYF. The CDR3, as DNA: TGTGCCAGTAGTCACGACAGGACCCCGAACGAGCAGTACTTC.

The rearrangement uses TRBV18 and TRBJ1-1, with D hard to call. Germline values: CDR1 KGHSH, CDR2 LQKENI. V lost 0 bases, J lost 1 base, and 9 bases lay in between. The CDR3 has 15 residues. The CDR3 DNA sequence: TGTGCCAGCTCACCACCGACCGGATCGAACACTGAAGCTTTCTTT. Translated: CASSPPTGSNTEAFF.

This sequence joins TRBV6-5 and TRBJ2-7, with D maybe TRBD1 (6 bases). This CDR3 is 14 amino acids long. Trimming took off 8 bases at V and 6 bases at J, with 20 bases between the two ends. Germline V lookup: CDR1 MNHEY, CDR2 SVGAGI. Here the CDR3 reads CASLPGVEDSEQYF. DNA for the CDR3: TGTGCCAGCCTTCCAGGGGTGGAAGACTCCGAGCAGTACTTC.

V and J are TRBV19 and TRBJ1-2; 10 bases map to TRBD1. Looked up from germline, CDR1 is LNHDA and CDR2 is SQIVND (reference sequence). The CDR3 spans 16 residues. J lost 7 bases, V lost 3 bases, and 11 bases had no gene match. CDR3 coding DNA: TGTGCCAGTAGTATTCAATTTGGGACAGGGGTTTCTGGCTACACCTTC. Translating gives CASSIQFGTGVSGYTF.

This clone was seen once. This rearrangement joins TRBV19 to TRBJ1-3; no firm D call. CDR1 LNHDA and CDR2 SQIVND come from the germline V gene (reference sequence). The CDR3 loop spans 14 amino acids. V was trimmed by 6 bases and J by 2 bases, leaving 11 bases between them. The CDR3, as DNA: TGTGCCAGTAGACCTCTGGGAGCTGGAAACACCATATATTTT. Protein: CASRPLGAGNTIYF.

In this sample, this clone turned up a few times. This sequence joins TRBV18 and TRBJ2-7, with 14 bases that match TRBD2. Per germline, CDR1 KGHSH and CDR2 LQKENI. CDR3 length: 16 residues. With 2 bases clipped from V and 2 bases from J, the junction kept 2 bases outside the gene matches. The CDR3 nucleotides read TGTGCCAGCTCACCAGAGACTAGCGGGGGGGCCTACGAGCAGTACTTC. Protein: CASSPETSGGAYEQYF.

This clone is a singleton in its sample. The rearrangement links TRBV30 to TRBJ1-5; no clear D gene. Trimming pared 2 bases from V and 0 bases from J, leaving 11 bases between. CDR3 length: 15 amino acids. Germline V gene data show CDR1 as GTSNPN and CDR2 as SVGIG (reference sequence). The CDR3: CAWSQKQYSNQPQHF. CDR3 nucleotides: TGTGCCTGGAGTCAAAAACAGTATAGCAATCAGCCCCAGCATTTT.

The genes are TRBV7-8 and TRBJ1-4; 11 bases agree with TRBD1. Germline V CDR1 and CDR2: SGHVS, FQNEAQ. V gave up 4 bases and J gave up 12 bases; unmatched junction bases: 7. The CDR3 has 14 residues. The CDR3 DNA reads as TGTGCCAGCAGCTACGGACAGGGGGCTTGGCAACTGTTTTTT. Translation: CASSYGQGAWQLFF.

The CDR3 DNA follows: TGTGCCAGCTCACCCACCCAGGCAGGGGAGCTGTTTTTT. This translates into CASSPTQAGELFF. The gene calls are TRBV18 and TRBJ2-2; D unclear. Germline V gives CDR1 KGHSH, CDR2 LQKENI. V lost 3 bases and J lost 8, with 10 bases in between. The CDR3 sequence is 13 residues long.